These T cell receptor beta chains were read from a single sample in a study of blood T cell repertoires in COVID-19. TCRdb's table, derived via immunoSEQ multiplex PCR, lists solely in-frame clones and lacks some. The data show tens of thousands of clones, more than 80% seen once. The sequencing sample was made of peripheral blood. These receptors originate from a male donor with active COVID-19. CDR3s include the opening cysteine and the closing phenylalanine or tryptophan. Fields, in order: CDR3 DNA, CDR3 protein, V gene, D gene, clone size, J gene. The D gene is left open where the match is weak. Size is omitted from some rows. Given values are once, few, many or a class for expanded clones.

TGTGCCAGCAGCGTACAAACAGGGACGATTGGGGAAAAACTGTTTTTT	CASSVQTGTIGEKLFF	TRBV2	-	-	TRBJ1-4
TGTGCCAGCCGAAAGGACAGATTGCTCTATGGCTACACCTTC	CASRKDRLLYGYTF	TRBV6-5	-	-	TRBJ1-2
TGTGCCAGCAGTTTAGCGGGAAACTCCTACAATGAGCAGTTCTTC	CASSLAGNSYNEQFF	TRBV5-4	TRBD2	-	TRBJ2-1
TGTGCCAGCAGCAAGTCGACGGGAAGGAACACTGAAGCTTTCTTT	CASSKSTGRNTEAFF	TRBV5-5	-	-	TRBJ1-1
TGTGCCAGTAGTATAGGGGAAGCAAGGGGAAATGAAGCTTTCTTT	CASSIGEARGNEAFF	TRBV19	-	-	TRBJ1-1
TGTGCCAGCAGTCTCGGGCGGACAGTTTCCTACGAGCAGTACTTC	CASSLGRTVSYEQYF	TRBV6-5	-	-	TRBJ2-7
TGTGCCAGTAGTAAGGCCAGGGGGCTTATCTATGGCTACACCTTC	CASSKARGLIYGYTF	TRBV19	TRBD1	once	TRBJ1-2
TGCGCCAGCAGTGAGTCGGCGGGGGGACAGTCGAATGGCTACACCTTC	CASSESAGGQSNGYTF	TRBV10-1	TRBD1	-	TRBJ1-2
TGTGCCAGCAGCTTGGACAGGGACGCCTATGGCTACACCTTC	CASSLDRDAYGYTF	TRBV5-4	-	-	TRBJ1-2
TGCAGTGCTAGTCGGACTAGCGGGGGCTCCTACAATGAGCAGTTCTTC	CSASRTSGGSYNEQFF	TRBV20-1	TRBD2	-	TRBJ2-1
TGTGCCAGCAGCTTAACTAACTCTGGAAACACCATATATTTT	CASSLTNSGNTIYF	TRBV5-6	-	-	TRBJ1-3
TGTGCCAGCAGCTTAGCTCTAGGAGGCTCCTACAATGAGCAGTTCTTC	CASSLALGGSYNEQFF	TRBV11-3	-	-	TRBJ2-1
TGTGCCAGCTCACCACTGGACTCAGCCTACGAGCAGTACTTC	CASSPLDSAYEQYF	TRBV18	-	-	TRBJ2-7
TGTGCCAGCAGCTTAACTCAAGAGACCCAGTACTTC	CASSLTQETQYF	TRBV7-9	-	-	TRBJ2-5
TGTGCCAGCAGCGTGGGGGGTAACACCGGGGAGCTGTTTTTT	CASSVGGNTGELFF	TRBV7-3	-	-	TRBJ2-2
TGCGCCAGCAGCGTTATCACTGAAGCTTTCTTT	CASSVITEAFF	TRBV10-1	-	-	TRBJ1-1
TGTGCCAGCTCACCACTGGGGGCGATAAACATTCAGTACTTC	CASSPLGAINIQYF	TRBV18	-	-	TRBJ2-4
TGTGCCAGCAGCGTAGTCCAGGGGGGAACCGGGGAGCTGTTTTTT	CASSVVQGGTGELFF	TRBV9	-	once	TRBJ2-2
TGTGCCAGCAGCTTAGTTCACGGACTAGTCTACAATGAGCAGTTCTTC	CASSLVHGLVYNEQFF	TRBV5-4	TRBD2	-	TRBJ2-1
TGTGCCAGCAGCTTAGGTTTCGGGTTCGGTCAGGAGGTGGATTATACGCAGTATTTT	CASSLGFGFGQEVDYTQYF	TRBV7-8	-	-	TRBJ2-3
TGTGCCAGCAGCGGCCGGGACAGGGTATTTGGCTACACCTTC	CASSGRDRVFGYTF	TRBV7-9	TRBD1	-	TRBJ1-2
TGTGCCAGCAGCTTAGACAGGCCCCATGGCTACACCTTC	CASSLDRPHGYTF	TRBV7-2	-	few	TRBJ1-2
TGCGCCAGCAGCTTGGGCCCCACAGGGACGGCGAATGAGCAGTTCTTC	CASSLGPTGTANEQFF	TRBV5-1	-	-	TRBJ2-1
TGCGCCAGCAGCCCTCCGGAGAGCTTCCTGGAGACCCAGTACTTC	CASSPPESFLETQYF	TRBV4-1	-	once	TRBJ2-5
TGTGCCAGCAGTTACGGTTCGGCGGGGCTCACAGATACGCAGTATTTT	CASSYGSAGLTDTQYF	TRBV6-2/TRBV6-3	-	-	TRBJ2-3
TGTGCCAGCTCACCAGCCGGGACAGGGCCAAATGAAAAACTGTTTTTT	CASSPAGTGPNEKLFF	TRBV18	TRBD1	-	TRBJ1-4